This T cell receptor (beta chain) comes out of a study of T-cell reconstitution after alpha-beta-depleted transplantation in children. Germline values: CDR1 LGHDT, CDR2 YNNKEL (reference sequence). Trimming took off 0 bases at V and 4 bases at J, with 7 bases between the two ends. CDR3 length: 14 residues. A library of TCRbeta sequences, prepared with unique molecular identifiers, was generated. Via MiXCR, TCRdb re-called the PCR reads, giving one row per CDR3 protein. The data contain 600,000 to 700,000 distinct CDR3 sequences, around 17% of them singletons. The J gene is TRBJ1-5, the V gene TRBV3-1; D unclear. The source is a human donor who donated a stem cell graft to a child with acute myeloid leukemia. The sequencing here drew on PBMCs from the stem cell graft donor, taken from the stem cell graft. Here the CDR3 reads CASSQESVNQPQHF. The CDR3 nucleotides read TGTGCCAGCAGCCAAGAGTCAGTGAATCAGCCCCAGCATTTT.